The 18 T cell receptor beta chains reported below all come from one sample, sequenced in a study of blood T cell repertoires in COVID-19. Assay used: immunoSEQ multiplex PCR; TCRdb lists only in-frame clones, some missing. The sample yields approximately 230,000 clones, 87% seen once. Specimen: PBMCs or T cells enriched from blood (not recorded which). Every receptor here comes from a young woman with acute COVID-19.

J is TRBJ2-7 and V is TRBV9; D may be TRBD2 (5 bases). Germline lookup yields CDR1 SGDLS and CDR2 YYNGEE. This CDR3 has 15 amino acids. Deletions cut 4 bases from V and 2 bases from J, with 16 bases between. CDR3 region: CASSLGAYSAYEQYF. CDR3 DNA sequence: TGTGCCAGCAGCTTGGGAGCCTATTCTGCCTACGAGCAGTACTTC.

The V gene is TRBV28, the J gene TRBJ2-2, with 11 bases that match TRBD1. V shed 6 bases, J shed 2 bases, and the junction held 5 bases outside the gene matches. This CDR3 is 16 amino acids long. CDR1 is MDHEN, CDR2 SYDVKM, per germline. CDR3 DNA: TGTGCCAGCAGGGCTGGGACAGGGGGTAACACCGGGGAGCTGTTTTTT. This gives the protein CASRAGTGGNTGELFF.

The chain carries TRBV2 and TRBJ2-1; D is possibly TRBD1 (5 bases). CDR1 is SNHLY, CDR2 FYNNEI, per germline. The CDR3 has 13 amino acids. V dropped 2 bases and J dropped 3 bases, with 5 bases sitting between them. CDR3 nucleotide sequence: TGTGCCAGCAGTGAACAGGGCTACAATGAGCAGTTCTTC. This gives the protein CASSEQGYNEQFF.

The chain is built from TRBV6-1 and TRBJ2-7; D is undetermined. Germline CDR1 MNHNS, CDR2 SASEGT. CDR3 length: 14 amino acids. The V gene lost 1 base and the J gene lost 0 bases, with 7 bases spanning the gap. The CDR3 nucleotides read TGTGCCAGCAGTGAAGAGGCGGTCTCCTACGAGCAGTACTTC. This translates into CASSEEAVSYEQYF.

J is TRBJ2-3 and V is TRBV14, with 7 bases identical to TRBD2. The CDR3 runs 16 residues. The junction had 12 bases not matched to a gene; V was cut back by 4 bases and J by 5 bases. Germline values: CDR1 SGHDN, CDR2 FVKESK. Here the CDR3 DNA reads TGTGCCAGCAGCCCCCTGGGTTGGCGGGAGAGAGATACGCAGTATTTT. Its translation: CASSPLGWRERDTQYF. Full variable domain (remainder filled in from reference TRBV14 and TRBJ2-3): EAGVTQFPSHSVIEKGQTVTLRCDPISGHDNLYWYRRVMGKEIKFLLHFVKESKQDESGMPNNRFLAERTGGTYSTLKVQPAELEDSGVYFCASSPLGWRERDTQYFGPGTRLTVL.

This CDR3 is CASSTKGRTGQDEQFF. In DNA, the CDR3 is TGTGCCAGCAGCACTAAGGGGAGGACAGGGCAGGATGAGCAGTTCTTC. The chain couples TRBV21-1 to TRBJ2-1; the listed D gene, TRBD1, was not tested against the DNA. TRBV21-1 is tagged as a pseudogene. The CDR3 is 16 residues long.

The CDR3 nucleotides are TGCAGCGTTGGGACCGCGGGAACTAATGAAAAACTGTTTTTT. Its translation is CSVGTAGTNEKLFF. V is TRBV29-1 and J is TRBJ1-4; D remains unclear. Germline loops: CDR1 SQVTM, CDR2 ANQGSEA. This CDR3 spans 14 amino acids. V gave up 4 bases and J gave up 1 base, with 10 bases separating them. Full variable domain (remainder filled in from reference TRBV29-1 and TRBJ1-4): SAVISQKPSRDICQRGTSLTIQCQVDSQVTMMFWYRQQPGQSLTLIATANQGSEATYESGFVIDKFPISRPNLTFSTLTVSNMSPEDSSIYLCSVGTAGTNEKLFFGSGTQLSVL.

J is TRBJ1-2 and V is TRBV2; no firm D call. Germline assignment: CDR1 SNHLY and CDR2 FYNNEI. V was clipped by 2 bases and J by 7 bases, with 8 bases between them. This CDR3 has 12 residues. CDR3 sequence: CASSERSSGYTF. DNA for the CDR3: TGTGCCAGCAGTGAAAGGAGTAGTGGCTACACCTTC.

The gene calls are TRBV6-5 and TRBJ1-1; 9 positions match TRBD1. Germline V lookup: CDR1 MNHEY, CDR2 SVGAGI. The CDR3 is made up of 14 amino acids. With V trimmed by 5 bases and J by 3 bases, 4 bases remained unmatched. CDR3 sequence: CASSPDRGYTEAFF. CDR3 nucleotides: TGTGCCAGCAGTCCGGACAGGGGATACACTGAAGCTTTCTTT.

The chain employs TRBV7-6 and TRBJ2-1; no firm D call. The CDR3 totals 13 residues. V was clipped by 0 bases and J by 6 bases, with 6 bases between them. Germline CDR1 SGHVS, CDR2 FNYEAQ. The CDR3 loop reads CASSLAAANEQFF. CDR3 DNA sequence: TGTGCCAGCAGCTTAGCGGCGGCCAATGAGCAGTTCTTC.

The genes are TRBV25-1 and TRBJ1-5; D is unresolved. CDR3 length: 13 amino acids. Germline values: CDR1 MGHDK, CDR2 SYGVNS. The V end lost 8 bases, the J end lost 5 bases, and 13 bases lay between the germline ends. The CDR3 sequence: CASAGGSDQPQHF. As DNA, the CDR3 is TGTGCCAGCGCGGGAGGGAGTGATCAGCCCCAGCATTTT. Full variable domain (remainder filled in from reference TRBV25-1 and TRBJ1-5): EADIYQTPRYLVIGTGKKITLECSQTMGHDKMYWYQQDPGMELHLIHYSYGVNSTEKGDLSSESTVSRIRTEHFPLTLESARPSHTSQYLCASAGGSDQPQHFGDGTRLSIL.

The rearrangement uses TRBV11-2 and TRBJ2-1; D is possibly TRBD2 (5 bases). The CDR3 length is 15 residues. V was cut by 0 bases and J by 4 bases, with 10 bases left in between. The germline CDR1 and CDR2 sequences are SGHAT and FQNNGV. CDR3 nucleotide sequence: TGTGCCAGCAGCTTAGATGGGAGAGGTTACAATGAGCAGTTCTTC. Translation gives CASSLDGRGYNEQFF.

This clone was recorded only once. The rearrangement uses TRBV5-7 and TRBJ2-7, with D possibly TRBD2 on 6 matching bases. TRBV5-7 is an ORF, and what it does is uncertain. Trimming stripped 4 bases from V and 2 bases from J, with 10 bases between. The CDR3 totals 13 residues. CDR3 sequence (DNA): TGTGCCAGCAGCGGCCGGGAGCCCTACGAGCAGTACTTC. This encodes CASSGREPYEQYF.

The chain joins TRBV6-1 to TRBJ2-1; 9 bases fit TRBD2. Germline CDR1 and CDR2: MNHNS and SASEGT. The trim removed 4 bases at V and 3 bases at J, leaving 10 bases unmatched. The CDR3 is 17 amino acids. The CDR3 region has the DNA TGTGCCAGCAGTGCAGTGGGACTAGCTTCAAGCTACAATGAGCAGTTCTTC. This sequence encodes CASSAVGLASSYNEQFF.

The chain joins TRBV7-9 to TRBJ2-3; a weak D match, TRBD1 (5 bases). This CDR3 contains 15 residues. Germline CDR1 reads SEHNR; CDR2 reads FQNEAQ (reference sequence). The V end was cut by 10 bases, the J end by 2 bases, with 19 bases between. The CDR3 DNA sequence: TGTGCCACCACGTGGAAGCAGGGAAACACAGATACGCAGTATTTT. The encoded protein is CATTWKQGNTDTQYF.

This chain uses TRBV11-3 with TRBJ2-5; 9 bases are shared with TRBD2. V was pared by 1 base and J by 5 bases, with 2 bases of the junction left unmatched. CDR3 size: 14 residues. Germline CDR1 is SGHNT and CDR2 is YENEEA. CDR3: CASSLGGRAETQYF. CDR3 nucleotides: TGTGCCAGCAGCTTAGGCGGGAGGGCGGAGACCCAGTACTTC.

The V gene is TRBV28, the J gene TRBJ2-1, with 11 bases that match TRBD2. Germline loops: CDR1 MDHEN, CDR2 SYDVKM. The CDR3 is 15 amino acids. Trimming took 9 bases from V and 6 from J; bases not matched to a gene: 10. CDR3 sequence: CASFSGGAEGNEQFF. The CDR3 bases are TGTGCCAGTTTTAGCGGGGGGGCGGAGGGCAATGAGCAGTTCTTC. Looking up the rest from reference TRBV28 and TRBJ2-1 gives the full variable domain: DVKVTQSSRYLVKRTGEKVFLECVQDMDHENMFWYRQDPGLGLRLIYFSYDVKMKEKGDIPEGYSVSREKKERFSLILESASTNQTSMYLCASFSGGAEGNEQFFGPGTRLTVL.

This rearrangement joins TRBV29-1 to TRBJ2-7; TRBD2 is a possible D gene (5 bases). From germline, CDR1 is SQVTM and CDR2 ANQGSEA. This CDR3 is 13 amino acids long. Trimming left V 1 base short and J 1 base short, with 8 bases between. CDR3 region: CSVEAGSSYEQYF. Written as DNA, the CDR3 is TGCAGCGTTGAAGCGGGGTCGTCCTACGAGCAGTACTTC.